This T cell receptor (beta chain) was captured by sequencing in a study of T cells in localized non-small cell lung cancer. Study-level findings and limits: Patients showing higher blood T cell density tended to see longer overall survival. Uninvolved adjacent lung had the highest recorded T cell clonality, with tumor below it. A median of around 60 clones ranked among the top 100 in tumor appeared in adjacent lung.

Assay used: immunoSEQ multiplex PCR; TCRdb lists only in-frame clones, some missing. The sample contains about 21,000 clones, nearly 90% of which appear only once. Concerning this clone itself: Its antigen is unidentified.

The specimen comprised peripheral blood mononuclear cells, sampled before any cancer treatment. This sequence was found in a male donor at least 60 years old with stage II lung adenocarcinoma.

CDR3 in amino acids: CASSPPGQNRVYEQYF. DNA for the CDR3: TGTGCCAGCTCACCACCAGGGCAAAACAGGGTCTACGAGCAGTACTTC. This chain links TRBV18 with TRBJ2-7; TRBD1 might be the D (6 bases). Germline V CDR1 and CDR2: KGHSH, LQKENI. Trimming left V 0 bases short and J 3 bases short, with 15 bases between. The CDR3 contains 16 residues.